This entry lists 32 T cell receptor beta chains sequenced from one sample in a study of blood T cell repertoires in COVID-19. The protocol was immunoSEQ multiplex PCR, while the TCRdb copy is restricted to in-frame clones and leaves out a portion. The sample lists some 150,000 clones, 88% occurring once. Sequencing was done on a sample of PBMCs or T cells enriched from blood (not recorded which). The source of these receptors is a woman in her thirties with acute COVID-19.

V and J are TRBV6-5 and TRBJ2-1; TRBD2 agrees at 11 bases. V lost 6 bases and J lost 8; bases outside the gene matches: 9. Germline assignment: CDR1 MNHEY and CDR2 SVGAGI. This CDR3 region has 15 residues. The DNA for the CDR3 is TGTGCCAGCAGAAAAACTAGCGGGAGAAAGGATGAGCAGTTCTTC. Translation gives CASRKTSGRKDEQFF.

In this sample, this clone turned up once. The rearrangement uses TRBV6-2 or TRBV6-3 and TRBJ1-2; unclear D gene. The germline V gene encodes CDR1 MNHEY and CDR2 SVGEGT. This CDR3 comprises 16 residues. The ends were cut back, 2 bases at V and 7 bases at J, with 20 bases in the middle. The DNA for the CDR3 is TGTGCCAGCAGTTACGGGGTCGGCAGGACTATGCGTGGCTACACCTTC. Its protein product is CASSYGVGRTMRGYTF.

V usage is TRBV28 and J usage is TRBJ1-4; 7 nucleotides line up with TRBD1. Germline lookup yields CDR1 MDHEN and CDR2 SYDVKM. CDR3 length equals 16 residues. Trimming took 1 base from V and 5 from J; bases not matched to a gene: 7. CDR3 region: CASSLFGTVVNEKLFF. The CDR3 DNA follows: TGTGCCAGCAGTTTATTCGGGACAGTGGTAAATGAAAAACTGTTTTTT.

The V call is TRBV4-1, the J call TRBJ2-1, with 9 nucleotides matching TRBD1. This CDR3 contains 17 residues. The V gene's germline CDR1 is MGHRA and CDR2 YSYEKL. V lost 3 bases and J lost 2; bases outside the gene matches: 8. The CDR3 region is CASSHPSRDRAYNEQFF. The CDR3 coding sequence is TGCGCCAGCAGCCACCCGTCCCGGGACAGGGCCTACAATGAGCAGTTCTTC.

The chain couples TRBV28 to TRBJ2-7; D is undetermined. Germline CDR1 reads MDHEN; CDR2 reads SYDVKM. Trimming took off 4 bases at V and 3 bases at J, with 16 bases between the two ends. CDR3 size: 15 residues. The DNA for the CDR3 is TGTGCCAGCAGTTCCCCCTTAATGTGGAGCTACGAGCAGTACTTC. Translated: CASSSPLMWSYEQYF.

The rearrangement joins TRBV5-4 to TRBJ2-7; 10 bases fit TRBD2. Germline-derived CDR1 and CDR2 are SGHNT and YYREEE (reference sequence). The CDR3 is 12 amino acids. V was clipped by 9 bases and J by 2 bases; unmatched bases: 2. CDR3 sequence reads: CATTSGTYEQYF. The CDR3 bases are TGTGCCACAACTAGCGGGACCTACGAGCAGTACTTC.

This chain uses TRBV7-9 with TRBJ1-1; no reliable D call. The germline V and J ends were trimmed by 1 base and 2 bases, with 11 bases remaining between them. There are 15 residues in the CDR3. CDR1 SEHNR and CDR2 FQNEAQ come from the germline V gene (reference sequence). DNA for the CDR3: TGTGCCAGCAGCTTAGGACTGAGCCATAACACTGAAGCTTTCTTT. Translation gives CASSLGLSHNTEAFF.

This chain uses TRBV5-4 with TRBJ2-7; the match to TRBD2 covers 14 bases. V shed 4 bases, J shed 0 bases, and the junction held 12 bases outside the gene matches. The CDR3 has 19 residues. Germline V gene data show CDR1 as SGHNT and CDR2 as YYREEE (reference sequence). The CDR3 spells CASSEIPTGTSGSSYEQYF. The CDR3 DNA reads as TGTGCCAGCAGCGAAATACCGACCGGGACTAGCGGGAGCTCCTACGAGCAGTACTTC.

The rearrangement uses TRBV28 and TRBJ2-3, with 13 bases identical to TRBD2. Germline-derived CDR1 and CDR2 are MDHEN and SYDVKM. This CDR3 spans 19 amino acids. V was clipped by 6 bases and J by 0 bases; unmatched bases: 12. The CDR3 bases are TGTGCCAGCAGCCCCCCTCCCGGGACTAGCGGGATTAGCACAGATACGCAGTATTTT. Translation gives CASSPPPGTSGISTDTQYF.

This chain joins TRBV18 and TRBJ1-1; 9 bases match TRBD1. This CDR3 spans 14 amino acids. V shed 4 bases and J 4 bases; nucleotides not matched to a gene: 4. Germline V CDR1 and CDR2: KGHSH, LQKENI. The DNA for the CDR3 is TGTGCCAGCTCACGACAGGACAGGGGCACTGAAGCTTTCTTT. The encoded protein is CASSRQDRGTEAFF.

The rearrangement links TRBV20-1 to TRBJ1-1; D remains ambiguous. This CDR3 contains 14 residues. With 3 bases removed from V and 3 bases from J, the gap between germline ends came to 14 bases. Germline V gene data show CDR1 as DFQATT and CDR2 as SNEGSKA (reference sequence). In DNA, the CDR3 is TGCAGTGCTAGTGGTCCTCAGGTTGACACTGAAGCTTTCTTT. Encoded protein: CSASGPQVDTEAFF.

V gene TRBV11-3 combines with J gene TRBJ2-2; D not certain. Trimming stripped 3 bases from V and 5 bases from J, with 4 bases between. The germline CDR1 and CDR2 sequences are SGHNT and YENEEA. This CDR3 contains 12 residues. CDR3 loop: CASSFVTGELFF. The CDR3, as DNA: TGTGCCAGCAGCTTCGTTACCGGGGAGCTGTTTTTT.

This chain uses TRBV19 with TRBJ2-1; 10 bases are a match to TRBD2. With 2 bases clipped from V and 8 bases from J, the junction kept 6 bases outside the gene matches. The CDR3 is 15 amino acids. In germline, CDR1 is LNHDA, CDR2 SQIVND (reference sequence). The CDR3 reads CASSIPTSGKHEQFF. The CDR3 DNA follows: TGTGCCAGTAGTATACCCACTAGCGGGAAACATGAGCAGTTCTTC. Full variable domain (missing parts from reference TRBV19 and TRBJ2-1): DGGITQSPKYLFRKEGQNVTLSCEQNLNHDAMYWYRQDPGQGLRLIYYSQIVNDFQKGDIAEGYSVSREKKESFPLTVTSAQKNPTAFYLCASSIPTSGKHEQFFGPGTRLTVL.

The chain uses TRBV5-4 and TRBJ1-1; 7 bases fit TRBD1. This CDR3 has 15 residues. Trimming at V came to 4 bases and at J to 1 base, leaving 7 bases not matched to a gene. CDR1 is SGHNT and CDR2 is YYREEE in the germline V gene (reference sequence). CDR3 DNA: TGTGCCAGCAGCCACCGACAGGGATCGAACACTGAAGCTTTCTTT. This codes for CASSHRQGSNTEAFF. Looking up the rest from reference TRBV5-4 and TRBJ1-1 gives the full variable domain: ETGVTQSPTHLIKTRGQQVTLRCSSQSGHNTVSWYQQALGQGPQFIFQYYREEENGRGNFPPRFSGLQFPNYSSELNVNALELDDSALYLCASSHRQGSNTEAFFGQGTRLTVV.

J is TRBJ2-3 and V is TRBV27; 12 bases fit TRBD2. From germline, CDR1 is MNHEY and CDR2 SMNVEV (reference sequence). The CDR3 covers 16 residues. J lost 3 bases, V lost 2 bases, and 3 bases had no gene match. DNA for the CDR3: TGTGCCAGCAGTTTAGGGCTAGCGGGAGGGACAGATACGCAGTATTTT. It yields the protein CASSLGLAGGTDTQYF.

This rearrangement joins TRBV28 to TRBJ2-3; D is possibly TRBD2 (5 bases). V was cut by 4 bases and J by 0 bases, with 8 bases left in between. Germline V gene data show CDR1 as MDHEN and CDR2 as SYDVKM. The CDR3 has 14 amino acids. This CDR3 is CASSSSSSTDTQYF. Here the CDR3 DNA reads TGTGCCAGCAGTTCTAGCAGTAGCACAGATACGCAGTATTTT. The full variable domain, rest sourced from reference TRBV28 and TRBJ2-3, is DVKVTQSSRYLVKRTGEKVFLECVQDMDHENMFWYRQDPGLGLRLIYFSYDVKMKEKGDIPEGYSVSREKKERFSLILESASTNQTSMYLCASSSSSSTDTQYFGPGTRLTVL.

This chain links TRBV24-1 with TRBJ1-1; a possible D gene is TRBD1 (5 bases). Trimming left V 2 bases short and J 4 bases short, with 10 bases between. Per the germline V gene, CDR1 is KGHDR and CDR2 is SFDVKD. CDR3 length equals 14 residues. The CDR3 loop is CATSDSRRATEAFF. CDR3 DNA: TGTGCCACCAGTGATTCTCGCAGGGCCACTGAAGCTTTCTTT.

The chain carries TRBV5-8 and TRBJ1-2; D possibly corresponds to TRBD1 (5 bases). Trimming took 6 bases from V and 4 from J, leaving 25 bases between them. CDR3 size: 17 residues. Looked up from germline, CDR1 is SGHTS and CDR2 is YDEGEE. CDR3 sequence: CASTLREGRRGGYGYTF. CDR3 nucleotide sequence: TGTGCCAGCACCCTTCGCGAGGGGAGACGCGGGGGCTATGGCTACACCTTC.

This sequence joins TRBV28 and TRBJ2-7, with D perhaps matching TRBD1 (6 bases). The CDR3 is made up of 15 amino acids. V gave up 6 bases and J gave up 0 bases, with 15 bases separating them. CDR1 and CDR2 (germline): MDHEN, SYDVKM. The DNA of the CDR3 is TGTGCCAGCAGCTTTGACAGGAGCGGCTCCTACGAGCAGTACTTC. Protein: CASSFDRSGSYEQYF.

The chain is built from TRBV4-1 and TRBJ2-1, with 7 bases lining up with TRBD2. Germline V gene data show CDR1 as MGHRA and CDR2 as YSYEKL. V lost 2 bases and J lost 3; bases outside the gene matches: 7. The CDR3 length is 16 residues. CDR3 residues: CASSQSTGEGYNEQFF. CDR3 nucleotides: TGCGCCAGCAGCCAATCTACGGGGGAGGGCTACAATGAGCAGTTCTTC.

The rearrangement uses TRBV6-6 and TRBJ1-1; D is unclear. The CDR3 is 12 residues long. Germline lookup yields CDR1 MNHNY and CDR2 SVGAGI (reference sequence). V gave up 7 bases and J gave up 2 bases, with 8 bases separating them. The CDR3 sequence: CASTLLNTEAFF. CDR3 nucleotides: TGTGCCAGCACCCTACTAAACACTGAAGCTTTCTTT.

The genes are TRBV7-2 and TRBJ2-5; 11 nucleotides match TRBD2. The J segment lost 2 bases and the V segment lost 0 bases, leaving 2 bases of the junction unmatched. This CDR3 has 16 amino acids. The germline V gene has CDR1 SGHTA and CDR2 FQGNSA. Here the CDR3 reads CASSLARLAGQETQYF. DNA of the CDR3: TGTGCCAGCAGCTTAGCGCGACTAGCGGGACAAGAGACCCAGTACTTC.

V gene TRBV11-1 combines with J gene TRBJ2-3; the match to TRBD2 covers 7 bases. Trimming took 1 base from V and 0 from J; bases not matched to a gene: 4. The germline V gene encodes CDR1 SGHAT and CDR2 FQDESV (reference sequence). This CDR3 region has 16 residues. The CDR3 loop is CASSLVGSGSTDTQYF. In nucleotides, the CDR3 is TGTGCCAGCAGCTTAGTGGGTAGCGGGAGCACAGATACGCAGTATTTT.

CDR3 sequence (DNA): TGTGCCAGCACCGACTCCGGGGTTACGTGGGGCTACAATGAGCAGTTCTTC. Protein sequence: CASTDSGVTWGYNEQFF. The chain combines TRBV28 with TRBJ2-1; D perhaps matches TRBD2 (5 bases). The V gene's germline CDR1 is MDHEN and CDR2 SYDVKM. V lost 7 bases, J lost 3 bases, and 22 bases lay in between. The CDR3 length is 17 residues.

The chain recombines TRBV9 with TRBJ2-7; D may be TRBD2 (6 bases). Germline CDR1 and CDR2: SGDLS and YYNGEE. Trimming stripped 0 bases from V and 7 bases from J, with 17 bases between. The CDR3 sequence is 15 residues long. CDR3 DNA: TGTGCCAGCAGCGTAGATACGGGTTGGGGGAGGGAGCAGTACTTC. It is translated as CASSVDTGWGREQYF.

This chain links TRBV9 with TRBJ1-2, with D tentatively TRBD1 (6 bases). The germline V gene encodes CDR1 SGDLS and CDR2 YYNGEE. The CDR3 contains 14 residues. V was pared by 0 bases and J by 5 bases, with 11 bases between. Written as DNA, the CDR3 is TGTGCCAGCAGCGTAGAGACAGGCTCGTATGGCTACACCTTC. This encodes CASSVETGSYGYTF.

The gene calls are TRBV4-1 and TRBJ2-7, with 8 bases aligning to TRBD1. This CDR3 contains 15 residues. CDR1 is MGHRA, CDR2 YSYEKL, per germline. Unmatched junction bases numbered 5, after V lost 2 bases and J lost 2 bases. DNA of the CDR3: TGCGCCAGCAGCCAACGCACAGGGGGGCCCTACGAGCAGTACTTC. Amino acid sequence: CASSQRTGGPYEQYF.

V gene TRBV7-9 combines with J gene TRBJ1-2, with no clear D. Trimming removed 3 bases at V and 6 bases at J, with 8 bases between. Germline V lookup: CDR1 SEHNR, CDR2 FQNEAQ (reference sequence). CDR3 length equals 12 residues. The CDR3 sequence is CASSFGGNGYTF. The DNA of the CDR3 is TGTGCCAGCAGCTTCGGAGGGAATGGCTACACCTTC.

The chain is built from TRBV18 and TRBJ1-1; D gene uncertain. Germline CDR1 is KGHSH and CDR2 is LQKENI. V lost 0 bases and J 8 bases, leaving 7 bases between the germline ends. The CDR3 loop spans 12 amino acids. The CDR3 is CASSPPSSEAFF. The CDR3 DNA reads TGTGCCAGCTCACCACCGTCATCCGAAGCTTTCTTT. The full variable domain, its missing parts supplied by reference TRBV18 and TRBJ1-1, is NAGVMQNPRHLVRRRGQEARLRCSPMKGHSHVYWYRQLPEEGLKFMVYLQKENIIDESGMPKERFSAEFPKEGPSILRIQQVVRGDSAAYFCASSPPSSEAFFGQGTRLTVV.

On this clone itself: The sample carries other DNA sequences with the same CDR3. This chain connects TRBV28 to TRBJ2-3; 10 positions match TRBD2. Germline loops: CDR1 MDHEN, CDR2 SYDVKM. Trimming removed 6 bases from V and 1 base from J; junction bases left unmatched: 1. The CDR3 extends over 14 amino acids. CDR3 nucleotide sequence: TGTGCCAGCAGCCTAGCGGGAGGCACAGATACGCAGTATTTT. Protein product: CASSLAGGTDTQYF.

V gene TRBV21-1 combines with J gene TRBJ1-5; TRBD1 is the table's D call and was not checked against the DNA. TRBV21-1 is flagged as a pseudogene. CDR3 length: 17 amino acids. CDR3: CASSPLRGQGADQPQHF. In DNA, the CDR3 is TGTGCCAGCAGCCCGTTACGGGGACAGGGGGCAGATCAGCCCCAGCATTTT.

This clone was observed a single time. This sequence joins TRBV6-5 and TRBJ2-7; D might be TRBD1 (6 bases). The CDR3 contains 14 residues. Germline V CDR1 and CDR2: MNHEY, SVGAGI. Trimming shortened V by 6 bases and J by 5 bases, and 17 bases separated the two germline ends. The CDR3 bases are TGTGCCAGCAGGGGTAGAACAGGGTCCCACGAGCAGTACTTC. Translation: CASRGRTGSHEQYF.